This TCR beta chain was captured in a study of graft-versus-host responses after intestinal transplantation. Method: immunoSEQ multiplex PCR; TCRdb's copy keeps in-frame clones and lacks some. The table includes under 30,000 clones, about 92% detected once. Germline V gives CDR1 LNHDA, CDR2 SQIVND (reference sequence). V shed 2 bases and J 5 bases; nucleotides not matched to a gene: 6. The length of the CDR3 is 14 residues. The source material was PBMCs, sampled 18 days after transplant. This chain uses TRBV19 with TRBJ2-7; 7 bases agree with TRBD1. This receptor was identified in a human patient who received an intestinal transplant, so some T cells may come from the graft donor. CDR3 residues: CASSIRGQYDEQYF. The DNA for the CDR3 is TGTGCCAGTAGTATAAGGGGACAGTACGACGAGCAGTACTTC.